Shown below are 21 T cell receptor beta chains from a single sample sequenced in a study of cytomegalovirus exposure and HLA in healthy donors. The PCR was carried out with 60 Vbeta primers and 13 Jbeta primers. Here immunoSEQ multiplex PCR was the method, and the copy in TCRdb shows in-frame clones only, minus some. The sample totals about 140,000 clones. Sequenced sample: PBMCs. The origin of the receptors is a man aged 35 to 55 in good health and CMV-seronegative.

V and J are TRBV27 and TRBJ2-7; D may be TRBD2 (7 bases). The V end lost 6 bases, the J end lost 0 bases, and 18 bases lay between the germline ends. The CDR3 has 16 residues. Germline values: CDR1 MNHEY, CDR2 SMNVEV (reference sequence). Here the CDR3 reads CASSPTGGGSSYEQYF. CDR3 coding DNA: TGTGCCAGCAGCCCCACGGGGGGCGGAAGCTCCTACGAGCAGTACTTC.

This sequence joins TRBV29-1 and TRBJ1-1, with D perhaps TRBD1 (6 bases). CDR1 and CDR2 from the germline V gene are SQVTM and ANQGSEA. CDR3 length equals 13 residues. Deletions cut 8 bases from V and 0 bases from J, with 13 bases between. The CDR3 DNA reads TGCAGCTCGTGGACAGCTTTGAACACTGAAGCTTTCTTT. It specifies CSSWTALNTEAFF.

V is TRBV10-3 and J is TRBJ2-3; D gene uncertain. This CDR3 region has 15 residues. The V end was cut by 7 bases, the J end by 0 bases, with 14 bases between. Germline V gene data show CDR1 as ENHRY and CDR2 as SYGVKD. In DNA, the CDR3 is TGTGCCATCATAGACACCACCTCTAGCACAGATACGCAGTATTTT. Translating it yields CAIIDTTSSTDTQYF.

The chain has TRBV7-9 and TRBJ1-1; D remains ambiguous. This CDR3 has 13 amino acids. Germline CDR1 reads SEHNR; CDR2 reads FQNEAQ (reference sequence). The V gene lost 5 bases and the J gene lost 3 bases, with 10 bases spanning the gap. The CDR3 loop is CASSDGLDTEAFF. CDR3 coding DNA: TGTGCCAGCAGCGACGGACTTGACACTGAAGCTTTCTTT.

The chain employs TRBV19 and TRBJ2-7, with TRBD1 matching over 9 bases. Germline V lookup: CDR1 LNHDA, CDR2 SQIVND (reference sequence). The CDR3 spans 15 residues. V lost 6 bases, J lost 0 bases, and 6 bases stayed unmatched. The CDR3 DNA is TGTGCCAGTAGAAAAACGGGACAGGGCTCCTACGAGCAGTACTTC. Its translation is CASRKTGQGSYEQYF.

The chain employs TRBV28 and TRBJ1-2; D is unclear. Germline V gene sequence: CDR1 MDHEN, CDR2 SYDVKM. CDR3 length: 14 amino acids. V was cut by 6 bases and J by 5 bases, with 16 bases left in between. CDR3 nucleotides: TGTGCCAGCAGGACACATCCGAGCACATATGGCTACACCTTC. It translates to CASRTHPSTYGYTF.

On this clone: Its ends do not fully match the called genes, so a read error is possible. The chain has TRBV29-1 and TRBJ1-1, with 9 positions matching TRBD1. The CDR3 has 12 amino acids. The germline V gene encodes CDR1 SQVTM and CDR2 ANQGSEA. CDR3 DNA sequence: TGCAGCGTTGAAGAAGGCGGGACAGGGACCTTGTTT. Its protein is CSVEEGGTGTLF.

The chain combines TRBV27 with TRBJ2-1; D remains unclear. V lost 6 bases and J 4 bases, leaving 10 bases between the germline ends. The CDR3 extends over 13 amino acids. Germline CDR1 MNHEY, CDR2 SMNVEV (reference sequence). CDR3 protein: CASSFDWYNEQFF. The CDR3 bases are TGTGCCAGCAGCTTCGACTGGTACAATGAGCAGTTCTTC.

This sequence joins TRBV28 and TRBJ2-2; 8 bases are a match to TRBD1. Germline assignment: CDR1 MDHEN and CDR2 SYDVKM. Losses at the gene ends were 6 bases for V and 0 bases for J; bases not matched to a gene: 3. The CDR3 has 15 amino acids. CDR3 sequence: CASRTTGANTGELFF. In DNA, the CDR3 is TGTGCCAGCAGAACGACAGGGGCGAACACCGGGGAGCTGTTTTTT.

This sequence joins TRBV4-2 and TRBJ1-2; D is uncertain. The CDR3 spans 14 residues. The V gene lost 0 bases and the J gene lost 4 bases, with 9 bases spanning the gap. CDR1 LGHNA and CDR2 YNFKEQ come from the germline V gene. CDR3: CASSQEGGIYGYTF. CDR3 DNA sequence: TGTGCCAGCAGCCAAGAGGGCGGGATCTATGGCTACACCTTC.

CDR3: CASSPESGGAETQYF. CDR3 DNA: TGTGCCAGCAGCCCTGAGTCGGGAGGGGCAGAGACCCAGTACTTC. V usage is TRBV7-3 and J usage is TRBJ2-5; 8 nucleotides match TRBD2. The CDR3 consists of 15 residues. J was trimmed by 4 bases and V by 5 bases; bases with no gene match: 9. Germline CDR1 and CDR2: SGHTA and FQGTGA.

The gene calls are TRBV7-8 and TRBJ1-2; 8 positions agree with TRBD1. CDR3 length equals 18 residues. The ends lost 3 bases at V and 3 bases at J; junction bases unmatched: 15. The germline V gene encodes CDR1 SGHVS and CDR2 FQNEAQ. The CDR3 here is CASSFTSVQGVHHYGYTF. The DNA for the CDR3 is TGTGCCAGCAGCTTTACAAGCGTACAGGGGGTACACCACTATGGCTACACCTTC.

The chain uses TRBV5-1 and TRBJ2-7; D may be TRBD1 (5 bases). V was shortened by 0 bases and J by 2 bases, with 9 bases between the two germline ends. This CDR3 has 14 residues. Germline loops: CDR1 SGHRS, CDR2 YFSETQ. In nucleotides, the CDR3 is TGCGCCAGCAGCTTGGGACAGCAAACCTACGAGCAGTACTTC. Amino acids: CASSLGQQTYEQYF.

V and J are TRBV15 and TRBJ1-1; a possible D gene is TRBD1 (5 bases). The CDR3 runs to 13 residues. V was clipped by 9 bases and J by 3 bases, with 14 bases between them. Per germline, CDR1 LNHNV and CDR2 YYDKDF (reference sequence). The CDR3 region is CATGLGGDTEAFF. CDR3 nucleotides: TGTGCCACGGGGCTAGGAGGGGACACTGAAGCTTTCTTT.

The rearrangement joins TRBV10-3 to TRBJ2-5, with 9 nucleotides matching TRBD1. Unmatched junction bases numbered 6, after V lost 6 bases and J lost 4 bases. The CDR3 length is 14 residues. Germline V lookup: CDR1 ENHRY, CDR2 SYGVKD. CDR3 coding DNA: TGTGCCATCAGGGGACAGGGAGGTTCAGAGACCCAGTACTTC. Its translation is CAIRGQGGSETQYF.

CDR3 in amino acids: CASSSVGTGREKLFF. In DNA form, the CDR3 reads TGTGCCAGCAGCTCGGTCGGGACAGGGCGCGAAAAACTGTTTTTT. This rearrangement joins TRBV5-4 to TRBJ1-4; 9 positions match TRBD1. Germline V CDR1 and CDR2: SGHNT, YYREEE (reference sequence). The V segment lost 3 bases and the J segment 8 bases; nucleotides outside the gene matches: 8. CDR3 size: 15 residues.

The chain links TRBV7-9 to TRBJ1-5; the D gene is possibly TRBD1 (5 bases). The CDR3 totals 14 residues. V was shortened by 6 bases and J by 3 bases, with 12 bases between the two germline ends. Germline V CDR1 and CDR2: SEHNR, FQNEAQ (reference sequence). The CDR3 coding sequence is TGTGCCAGCAGTACGGCAGGGCCCAATCAGCCCCAGCATTTT. It is translated as CASSTAGPNQPQHF.

J is TRBJ2-7 and V is TRBV7-6; possibly TRBD1 for D (6 bases). V gave up 8 bases and J gave up 4 bases, with 24 bases separating them. Germline V gene sequence: CDR1 SGHVS, CDR2 FNYEAQ. There are 16 residues in the CDR3. The CDR3 DNA sequence: TGTGCCAGCGGGTCCGGAAGGACAGCGCGATTGTACGAGCAGTACTTC. It encodes CASGSGRTARLYEQYF.

This chain links TRBV18 with TRBJ1-2; possible D gene TRBD1, 6 bases. The CDR3 has 14 residues. Germline CDR1 reads KGHSH; CDR2 reads LQKENI. V was pared by 3 bases and J by 3 bases, with 11 bases between. CDR3 nucleotides: TGTGCCAGCTCACCGCGAGGGGGTGACTATGGCTACACCTTC. This translates into CASSPRGGDYGYTF.

V usage is TRBV10-3 and J usage is TRBJ1-5; possible D gene TRBD1, 5 bases. The CDR3 covers 13 residues. Germline lookup yields CDR1 ENHRY and CDR2 SYGVKD. V dropped 7 bases and J dropped 7 bases, with 14 bases sitting between them. Written as DNA, the CDR3 is TGTGCCATCACCAGGGAAACTGGACAGCCCCAGCATTTT. This translates into CAITRETGQPQHF.

Comments on this clone: Other DNA sequences in this specimen translate into the identical CDR3. The V and J genes are TRBV18 and TRBJ2-7; TRBD1 is a possible D gene (8 bases). V was shortened by 3 bases and J by 1 base, with 13 bases between the two germline ends. Germline V gene data show CDR1 as KGHSH and CDR2 as LQKENI. The CDR3 loop spans 15 amino acids. This CDR3 is CASSPTGGGSYEQYF. DNA for the CDR3: TGTGCCAGCTCACCCACAGGGGGGGGGTCCTACGAGCAGTACTTC.